Following are 32 T cell receptor beta chains from one sample sequenced in a study of T cell repertoires in cytomegalovirus infection. TCRdb ran MiXCR on the reads and lists one entry per CDR3 protein. The table shows roughly 120,000 distinct CDR3 sequences, with 25% to 35% occurring only once. Which antigens these TCRs recognize remains unknown. Sequenced here: CD8+ T cells from cultured PBMCs, sampled from culture after CMV antigen stimulation. These receptors originate from a human donor in good health (CMV status not recorded). Some clones in this sample may be carry-over from other donors' samples.

The chain couples TRBV6-5 to TRBJ1-2; 9 bases fit TRBD1. V shed 5 bases, J shed 4 bases, and the junction held 11 bases outside the gene matches. CDR3 size: 16 residues. Germline V lookup: CDR1 MNHEY, CDR2 SVGAGI. The CDR3 loop is CASSGTGTGKTYGYTF. Written as DNA, the CDR3 is TGTGCCAGCAGTGGAACCGGGACAGGGAAAACCTATGGCTACACCTTC.

The sample holds a few counts of this clonotype. V and J are TRBV7-8 and TRBJ1-2; 7 bases fit TRBD1. The CDR3 loop spans 15 amino acids. Trimming at V came to 5 bases and at J to 3 bases, leaving 9 bases not matched to a gene. Germline assignment: CDR1 SGHVS and CDR2 FQNEAQ. The CDR3 protein is CASSPGGEEYYGYTF. CDR3 in DNA: TGTGCCAGCAGCCCAGGGGGAGAGGAGTACTATGGCTACACCTTC.

This clonotype showed up just a few times. The chain links TRBV12-3 or TRBV12-4 to TRBJ1-1; TRBD1 might be the D (5 bases). Trimming left V 3 bases short and J 4 bases short, with 18 bases between. This CDR3 spans 16 amino acids. In nucleotides, the CDR3 is TGTGCCAGCAGTTTTGCCCGAGGTGGTGGGGGCACTGAAGCTTTCTTT. It is translated as CASSFARGGGGTEAFF.

This clonotype was picked up a small number of times. This chain joins TRBV6-4 and TRBJ2-3; no clear D gene. In germline, CDR1 is MRHNA, CDR2 SNTAGT. The V and J ends lost 3 bases and 2 bases respectively, with 9 bases between them. This CDR3 has 14 residues. The CDR3 DNA reads TGTGCCAGCAGTGAAGGCTTGAACACAGATACGCAGTATTTT. Its protein product is CASSEGLNTDTQYF.

J is TRBJ2-7 and V is TRBV7-9; 8 bases line up with TRBD1. The CDR3 covers 14 residues. CDR1 SEHNR and CDR2 FQNEAQ come from the germline V gene (reference sequence). Trimming removed 1 base from V and 4 bases from J; junction bases left unmatched: 3. Here the CDR3 DNA reads TGTGCCAGCAGCTTAGTTGGACAGGGATACGAGCAGTACTTC. Amino acid sequence: CASSLVGQGYEQYF.

This clonotype was seen at least ten times. The chain links TRBV7-3 to TRBJ2-6, with D perhaps assigned TRBD1 or TRBD2 (5 bases each). Trimming pared 3 bases from V and 0 bases from J, leaving 12 bases between. Germline values: CDR1 SGHTA, CDR2 FQGTGA. The CDR3 spans 17 residues. The CDR3 DNA follows: TGTGCCAGCAGCTTTCCGGGACGGAACTCTGGGGCCAACGTCCTGACTTTC. Its protein product is CASSFPGRNSGANVLTF.

The table lists this clonotype with a few counts. The rearrangement uses TRBV27 and TRBJ1-2; a possible D gene is TRBD1 (6 bases). Germline CDR1 and CDR2: MNHEY and SMNVEV (reference sequence). The CDR3 is made up of 14 amino acids. Trimming removed 4 bases at V and 7 bases at J, with 16 bases between. The CDR3 DNA reads as TGTGCCAGCAGTTCCCAGGGGCCAGGGTCTGGCTACACCTTC. Its protein is CASSSQGPGSGYTF.

This clonotype was seen repeatedly, ten times or more. The rearrangement joins TRBV19 to TRBJ2-3; D gene ambiguous. V was pared by 1 base and J by 4 bases, with 9 bases between. Germline values: CDR1 LNHDA, CDR2 SQIVND (reference sequence). This CDR3 is built from 14 residues. The CDR3 DNA sequence: TGTGCCAGTAGTATAGGTGGCCGGCCAGATACGCAGTATTTT. It yields the protein CASSIGGRPDTQYF. Based on the CDR3 plus reference TRBV19 and TRBJ2-3, the full variable domain is DGGITQSPKYLFRKEGQNVTLSCEQNLNHDAMYWYRQDPGQGLRLIYYSQIVNDFQKGDIAEGYSVSREKKESFPLTVTSAQKNPTAFYLCASSIGGRPDTQYFGPGTRLTVL.

There are many counts of this clonotype. The CDR3 reads CASSRGLAGTAKNIQYF. CDR3 sequence (DNA): TGTGCCAGCAGCCGCGGGCTAGCGGGTACAGCCAAAAACATTCAGTACTTC. V usage is TRBV7-2 and J usage is TRBJ2-4; 8 positions match TRBD2. CDR3 length: 17 amino acids. V dropped 5 bases and J dropped 0; count of bases not matched to a gene: 9. Germline CDR1 reads SGHTA; CDR2 reads FQGNSA.

The J gene is TRBJ2-1, the V gene TRBV5-1; D might be TRBD1 (7 bases). The germline gives CDR1 SGHRS, CDR2 YFSETQ. The length of the CDR3 is 13 residues. V was pared by 4 bases and J by 10 bases, with 15 bases between. The CDR3 is CASSPEGAREQFF. DNA for the CDR3: TGCGCCAGCAGCCCGGAGGGGGCGAGGGAGCAGTTCTTC.

CDR3 protein: CSARTGSDYEQYF. The CDR3 DNA is TGCAGTGCAAGGACAGGGTCGGACTACGAGCAGTACTTC. This chain joins TRBV20-1 and TRBJ2-7, with 8 bases matching TRBD1. The CDR3 runs to 13 residues. With V trimmed by 6 bases and J by 3 bases, 7 bases remained unmatched. CDR1 and CDR2 (germline): DFQATT, SNEGSKA (reference sequence).

V is TRBV7-9 and J is TRBJ1-3; D not resolved. Germline CDR1 is SEHNR and CDR2 is FQNEAQ (reference sequence). The CDR3 is made up of 15 amino acids. The germline V and J ends were trimmed by 7 bases and 0 bases, with 13 bases remaining between them. CDR3 coding DNA: TGTGCCAGCATCAAAAGAGACAACTCTGGAAACACCATATATTTT. Translated: CASIKRDNSGNTIYF.

The V call is TRBV12-3 or TRBV12-4, the J call TRBJ1-4; 10 bases are shared with TRBD1. The CDR3 is 16 residues long. The J segment lost 8 bases and the V segment lost 2 bases, leaving 8 bases of the junction unmatched. The CDR3 protein is CASSLSVGQGKEKLFF. In nucleotides, the CDR3 is TGTGCCAGCAGTTTATCCGTGGGACAGGGGAAGGAAAAACTGTTTTTT.

This clonotype was detected ten times or more. CDR3 residues: CASSFGTGDVDEQFF. In DNA, the CDR3 is TGTGCCAGCAGCTTCGGGACAGGGGATGTCGATGAGCAGTTCTTC. V usage is TRBV12-3 or TRBV12-4 and J usage is TRBJ2-1; 10 nucleotides match TRBD1. This CDR3 contains 15 residues. V trimming: 6 bases; J trimming: 8 bases; junction bases outside the gene matches: 10.

This clonotype was counted ten times or more. The chain carries TRBV3-1 and TRBJ2-7; D gene unclear. V dropped 0 bases and J dropped 0 bases, with 12 bases sitting between them. From germline, CDR1 is LGHDT and CDR2 YNNKEL (reference sequence). This CDR3 is built from 16 residues. The DNA of the CDR3 is TGTGCCAGCAGCCAAGAATCAGCAAGGATCTCCTACGAGCAGTACTTC. It is translated as CASSQESARISYEQYF.

The sample holds a few counts of this clonotype. V is TRBV5-4 and J is TRBJ2-5; 7 bases fit TRBD2. The CDR3 totals 15 residues. V trimming: 5 bases; J trimming: 2 bases; junction bases outside the gene matches: 9. The germline V gene encodes CDR1 SGHNT and CDR2 YYREEE (reference sequence). The CDR3 DNA follows: TGTGCCAGCAGAGAGATGGGGGGGAGACAAGAGACCCAGTACTTC. It yields the protein CASREMGGRQETQYF.

Only a few counts were recorded for this clonotype. The gene calls are TRBV19 and TRBJ2-1, with 7 bases aligning to TRBD2. The V segment lost 5 bases and the J segment 7 bases; nucleotides outside the gene matches: 11. The CDR3 covers 15 residues. Germline CDR1 reads LNHDA; CDR2 reads SQIVND (reference sequence). CDR3 sequence reads: CASSGAERGRNEQFF. The CDR3, as DNA: TGTGCCAGTAGTGGCGCAGAGCGGGGTAGGAATGAGCAGTTCTTC.

The rearrangement joins TRBV19 to TRBJ2-2; D tentatively fits TRBD1 or TRBD2 (6 bases each). V was shortened by 7 bases and J by 0 bases, with 9 bases between the two germline ends. The CDR3 totals 14 residues. Per germline, CDR1 LNHDA and CDR2 SQIVND (reference sequence). The CDR3 protein is CASTGAANTGELFF. DNA for the CDR3: TGTGCCAGTACGGGGGCGGCGAACACCGGGGAGCTGTTTTTT.

This clonotype was counted between two and nine times. This chain links TRBV6-6 with TRBJ2-5, with 8 bases identical to TRBD1. Looked up from germline, CDR1 is MNHNY and CDR2 is SVGAGI (reference sequence). The junction had 7 bases not matched to a gene; V was cut back by 0 bases and J by 1 base. CDR3 size: 17 residues. This CDR3 is CASSYSLSGTGQETQYF. The CDR3 DNA is TGTGCCAGCAGTTACTCGTTATCGGGGACAGGCCAAGAGACCCAGTACTTC.

The rearrangement joins TRBV7-3 to TRBJ2-7, with D tentatively TRBD1 (5 bases). Germline CDR1 SGHTA, CDR2 FQGTGA. The CDR3 contains 12 residues. V was pared by 10 bases and J by 2 bases, with 12 bases between. CDR3: CATAPGPYEQYF. DNA for the CDR3: TGTGCCACTGCCCCAGGGCCCTACGAGCAGTACTTC. The full variable domain, its missing parts supplied by reference TRBV7-3 and TRBJ2-7, is GAGVSQTPSNKVTEKGKYVELRCDPISGHTALYWYRQSLGQGPEFLIYFQGTGAADDSGLPNDRFFAVRPEGSVSTLKIQRTERGDSAVYLCATAPGPYEQYFGPGTRLTVT.

The chain combines TRBV20-1 with TRBJ2-1; D not certain. The CDR3 is made up of 15 amino acids. The V gene's germline CDR1 is DFQATT and CDR2 SNEGSKA (reference sequence). The V end was cut by 1 base, the J end by 0 bases, with 10 bases between. CDR3 bases: TGCAGTGCTAGAGGTGGGGTTCTCTCCTACAATGAGCAGTTCTTC. This codes for CSARGGVLSYNEQFF.

This chain joins TRBV10-3 and TRBJ2-7, with TRBD1 as a possible D gene (6 bases). Germline-derived CDR1 and CDR2 are ENHRY and SYGVKD. Trimming pared 2 bases from V and 3 bases from J, leaving 8 bases between. The CDR3 spans 13 residues. The DNA of the CDR3 is TGTGCCATCAGTGAGGACAGGTTCTACGAGCAGTACTTC. It translates to CAISEDRFYEQYF.

This chain uses TRBV9 with TRBJ2-2; D is unclear. The germline V and J ends were trimmed by 0 bases and 5 bases, with 11 bases remaining between them. This CDR3 comprises 15 residues. Per the germline V gene, CDR1 is SGDLS and CDR2 is YYNGEE. DNA for the CDR3: TGTGCCAGCAGCGTAGCGGTGACAAATACCGGGGAGCTGTTTTTT. This encodes CASSVAVTNTGELFF.

V usage is TRBV20-1 and J usage is TRBJ2-2; weak D call: TRBD1 (7 bases). There are 14 residues in the CDR3. V lost 0 bases and J lost 4, with 9 bases in between. From germline, CDR1 is DFQATT and CDR2 SNEGSKA (reference sequence). The chain's CDR3 is CSARDQGGTGELFF. DNA for the CDR3: TGCAGTGCTAGAGATCAGGGGGGCACCGGGGAGCTGTTTTTT.

This clonotype has more than one count but fewer than ten. V is TRBV19 and J is TRBJ2-5; 14 positions agree with TRBD2. Germline CDR1 LNHDA, CDR2 SQIVND (reference sequence). This CDR3 is 18 amino acids long. V was pared by 4 bases and J by 4 bases, with 11 bases of the junction left unmatched. CDR3 in DNA: TGTGCCAGTAGTACCTTCATCGGGACTAGCGGGGGAGGAGAGACCCAGTACTTC. It translates to CASSTFIGTSGGGETQYF.

In its sample, this clonotype was seen a few times. The chain couples TRBV7-9 to TRBJ1-4; D is unresolved. This CDR3 has 14 residues. Trimming shortened V by 4 bases and J by 3 bases, and 9 bases separated the two germline ends. Germline lookup yields CDR1 SEHNR and CDR2 FQNEAQ (reference sequence). This chain's CDR3 is CASSSAGANEKLFF. The CDR3 DNA sequence: TGTGCCAGCAGCTCCGCGGGAGCTAATGAAAAACTGTTTTTT.

In its sample, this clonotype was seen a few times. V is TRBV7-2 and J is TRBJ2-7; 14 nucleotides match TRBD2. Trimming took 4 bases from V and 3 from J; bases not matched to a gene: 11. CDR3 size: 18 residues. Germline CDR1 and CDR2: SGHTA and FQGNSA. The CDR3 nucleotides are TGTGCCAGCAGCTCGAAGACGAGACTAGCGGGGGGGCGCTACGAGCAGTACTTC. It is translated as CASSSKTRLAGGRYEQYF.

The chain is built from TRBV10-1 and TRBJ2-1; D is perhaps TRBD2 (6 bases). The germline V and J ends were trimmed by 6 bases and 8 bases, with 14 bases remaining between them. This CDR3 region has 13 residues. CDR1 and CDR2 from the germline V gene are WNHNN and SYGVQD (reference sequence). CDR3 coding DNA: TGCGCCAGCAGACCCTTGCGGGGCGATGAGCAGTTCTTC. Translated: CASRPLRGDEQFF.

This clonotype was observed many times. CDR3 nucleotides: TGTGCCAGCAGCTTAGCCAGCAGTTTTTATCATGGCTACACCTTC. Protein product: CASSLASSFYHGYTF. The V and J genes are TRBV7-9 and TRBJ1-2, with no clear D. The V and J ends lost 0 bases and 6 bases respectively, with 14 bases between them. CDR1 is SEHNR, CDR2 FQNEAQ, per germline (reference sequence). This CDR3 spans 15 amino acids.

This clonotype has only a few counts. The gene calls are TRBV7-6 and TRBJ2-1, with TRBD1 matching 8 bases. Germline assignment: CDR1 SGHVS and CDR2 FNYEAQ. V gave up 4 bases and J gave up 1 base; unmatched junction bases: 6. The CDR3 extends over 16 amino acids. The CDR3 DNA reads as TGTGCCAGCAGCTCCCCCGGGACAGGTTCCTACAATGAGCAGTTCTTC. This codes for CASSSPGTGSYNEQFF.

The rearrangement joins TRBV6-2 or TRBV6-3 to TRBJ1-5; TRBD1 aligns across 8 bases. From germline, CDR1 is MNHEY and CDR2 SVGEGT. Trimming cost V 5 bases and J 5 bases; bases outside gene matches: 29. The CDR3 has 22 amino acids. The CDR3 here is CASSPRDRRTSTPPGGYQPQHF. The CDR3 DNA follows: TGTGCCAGCAGTCCCAGGGACAGGAGAACTAGTACCCCCCCGGGAGGGTATCAGCCCCAGCATTTT.

The CDR3 DNA is TGTGCCAGCAGTTACTCGGACGTATACGAGCAGTACTTC. Encoded protein: CASSYSDVYEQYF. The rearrangement joins TRBV6-6 to TRBJ2-7; D ambiguous. CDR1 is MNHNY, CDR2 SVGAGI, per germline (reference sequence). There are 13 residues in the CDR3. Trimming left V 0 bases short and J 4 bases short, with 7 bases between.